Below are 19 T cell receptor beta chains sequenced from a single sample in a study of control samples from healthy donors and cancer patients. The method was immunoSEQ multiplex PCR; TCRdb's version includes in-frame clones alone and lacks a portion of them. The sample records some 58,000 clones, more than 70% being singletons. The sample consisted of PBMCs. These receptor sequences come from a woman in her sixties with lung cancer.

The chain uses TRBV3-1 (or the pseudogene TRBV3-2) and TRBJ2-7; no firm D call. CDR1 is LGHDT and CDR2 is YNNKEL in the germline V gene (reference sequence). V lost 0 bases and J 6 bases, leaving 9 bases between the germline ends. The CDR3 totals 13 residues. CDR3 in amino acids: CASSQDRVGEQYF. CDR3 bases: TGTGCCAGCAGCCAAGATCGGGTAGGCGAGCAGTACTTC.

The rearrangement uses TRBV16 and TRBJ1-1; D call uncertain. The ends were cut back, 2 bases at V and 1 base at J, with 8 bases in the middle. The germline V gene has CDR1 KGHSY and CDR2 FQNENV. The CDR3 totals 14 residues. The DNA for the CDR3 is TGTGCCAGCAGCCAAGTCCGGGGGAACACTGAAGCTTTCTTT. Protein: CASSQVRGNTEAFF.

V and J are TRBV5-1 and TRBJ2-7; 7 positions agree with TRBD2. The CDR3 totals 17 residues. The V gene's germline CDR1 is SGHRS and CDR2 YFSETQ. The trim removed 1 base at V and 2 bases at J, leaving 12 bases unmatched. CDR3 in amino acids: CASSLSGYRGDTYEQYF. The DNA of the CDR3 is TGCGCCAGCAGCTTGTCGGGGTACCGGGGGGATACCTACGAGCAGTACTTC.

This chain links TRBV18 with TRBJ2-5; TRBD2 matches 11 bases. Germline V gives CDR1 KGHSH, CDR2 LQKENI. The CDR3 is made up of 14 amino acids. J was trimmed by 8 bases and V by 3 bases; bases with no gene match: 5. Here the CDR3 DNA reads TGTGCCAGCTCACCCCCCGGGACTAGCGGCACCCAGTACTTC. It is translated as CASSPPGTSGTQYF. The whole variable domain, filled in from reference TRBV18 and TRBJ2-5, reads NAGVMQNPRHLVRRRGQEARLRCSPMKGHSHVYWYRQLPEEGLKFMVYLQKENIIDESGMPKERFSAEFPKEGPSILRIQQVVRGDSAAYFCASSPPGTSGTQYFGPGTRLLVL.

This chain links TRBV7-3 with TRBJ2-3, with 7 bases matching TRBD2. The germline V gene encodes CDR1 SGHTA and CDR2 FQGTGA. The CDR3 has 14 amino acids. The junction had 3 bases not matched to a gene; V was cut back by 4 bases and J by 2 bases. The CDR3 region is CASSSAGNTDTQYF. CDR3 nucleotides: TGTGCCAGCAGCTCAGCGGGGAACACAGATACGCAGTATTTT.

CDR3 nucleotides: TGTGCCAGTAGCCGGATCCCAGAACAGCCCCAGCATTTT. It encodes CASSRIPEQPQHF. The chain uses TRBV19 and TRBJ1-5, with no clear D. The CDR3 consists of 13 residues. CDR1 and CDR2 from the germline V gene are LNHDA and SQIVND (reference sequence). Trimming cost V 6 bases and J 7 bases, with 13 bases left between them.

This clone was picked up a small number of times. This rearrangement joins TRBV30 to TRBJ2-7; unclear D gene. This CDR3 is built from 12 residues. In germline, CDR1 is GTSNPN, CDR2 SVGIG (reference sequence). V was pared by 1 base and J by 3 bases, with 7 bases between. Here the CDR3 DNA reads TGTGCCTGGAGTGCATCCTTCTACGAGCAGTACTTC. Amino acid sequence: CAWSASFYEQYF.

This clone was seen a few times. This chain joins TRBV27 and TRBJ2-7; perhaps D is TRBD1 or TRBD2 (6 bases each). CDR3 length: 14 residues. Germline CDR1 is MNHEY and CDR2 is SMNVEV (reference sequence). V lost 2 bases to trimming and J lost 4 bases, with 12 bases between them. CDR3 nucleotides: TGTGCCAGCAGTTTAAGAGGGGGGCTTTACGAGCAGTACTTC. It yields the protein CASSLRGGLYEQYF.

The V call is TRBV5-1, the J call TRBJ2-2, with 10 bases lining up with TRBD1. Germline lookup yields CDR1 SGHRS and CDR2 YFSETQ. The CDR3 is 16 residues long. V shed 1 base, J shed 7 bases, and the junction held 7 bases outside the gene matches. Here the CDR3 reads CASSLRQGAQSGELFF. Written as DNA, the CDR3 is TGCGCCAGCAGCTTGCGACAGGGGGCGCAAAGCGGGGAGCTGTTTTTT.

The rearrangement joins TRBV6-5 to TRBJ1-1, with no clear D. Trimming left V 7 bases short and J 1 base short, with 10 bases between. The CDR3 extends over 13 amino acids. Germline CDR1 is MNHEY and CDR2 is SVGAGI. DNA for the CDR3: TGTGCCAGCACGCCAGGCCGGAACACTGAAGCTTTCTTT. Protein product: CASTPGRNTEAFF.

This CDR3 is CASSAGLAGGPPFVIETQYF. CDR3 DNA: TGTGCCAGCAGCGCGGGACTAGCGGGAGGGCCTCCGTTCGTGATAGAGACCCAGTACTTC. This sequence joins TRBV9 and TRBJ2-5; TRBD2 matches at 16 bases. The V gene's germline CDR1 is SGDLS and CDR2 YYNGEE. There are 20 residues in the CDR3. J gave up 4 bases and V 3 bases, and 15 bases lay outside the gene matches. The entire variable domain, with the rest obtained from reference TRBV9 and TRBJ2-5, is as follows: DSGVTQTPKHLITATGQRVTLRCSPRSGDLSVYWYQQSLDQGLQFLIQYYNGEERAKGNILERFSAQQFPDLHSELNLSSLELGDSALYFCASSAGLAGGPPFVIETQYFGPGTRLLVL.

In this sample, this clone turned up once. The rearrangement joins TRBV11-2 to TRBJ1-1, with 8 positions matching TRBD1. V gave up 2 bases and J gave up 0 bases; unmatched junction bases: 11. CDR1 and CDR2 (germline): SGHAT, FQNNGV. The CDR3 length is 18 residues. DNA for the CDR3: TGTGCCAGCAGCTTAATCCCGCCCAAGACAGGGGTGAACACTGAAGCTTTCTTT. This codes for CASSLIPPKTGVNTEAFF. The complete variable domain, with remaining parts taken from reference TRBV11-2 and TRBJ1-1, reads EAGVAQSPRYKIIEKRQSVAFWCNPISGHATLYWYQQILGQGPKLLIQFQNNGVVDDSQLPKDRFSAERLKGVDSTLKIQPAKLEDSAVYLCASSLIPPKTGVNTEAFFGQGTRLTVV.

CDR3 residues: CASSPLAGPYNEQFF. The CDR3 DNA follows: TGTGCCAGCAGTCCACTAGCGGGCCCCTACAATGAGCAGTTCTTC. This chain connects TRBV11-2 to TRBJ2-1; 9 nucleotides agree with TRBD2. V was clipped by 6 bases and J by 2 bases; unmatched bases: 5. The length of the CDR3 is 15 residues. From germline, CDR1 is SGHAT and CDR2 FQNNGV.

CDR3 bases: TGTGCCAGTATCTTGACAGGTCGGTGGAGGGTCACTGAAGCTTTCTTT. It encodes CASILTGRWRVTEAFF. This chain uses TRBV19 with TRBJ1-1; TRBD1 might be the D (6 bases). V lost 7 bases and J 4 bases, leaving 22 bases between the germline ends. Per germline, CDR1 LNHDA and CDR2 SQIVND (reference sequence). CDR3 length equals 16 residues. Looking up the rest from reference TRBV19 and TRBJ1-1 gives the full variable domain: DGGITQSPKYLFRKEGQNVTLSCEQNLNHDAMYWYRQDPGQGLRLIYYSQIVNDFQKGDIAEGYSVSREKKESFPLTVTSAQKNPTAFYLCASILTGRWRVTEAFFGQGTRLTVV.

The chain combines TRBV5-1 with TRBJ1-2; D possibly corresponds to TRBD1 (5 bases). V was trimmed by 0 bases and J by 3 bases, leaving 15 bases between them. CDR3 length: 16 amino acids. CDR1 SGHRS and CDR2 YFSETQ come from the germline V gene. The CDR3 reads CASSLGGRERDYGYTF. Here the CDR3 DNA reads TGCGCCAGCAGCTTGGGGGGCCGGGAAAGGGACTATGGCTACACCTTC. Looking up the rest from reference TRBV5-1 and TRBJ1-2 gives the full variable domain: KAGVTQTPRYLIKTRGQQVTLSCSPISGHRSVSWYQQTPGQGLQFLFEYFSETQRNKGNFPGRFSGRQFSNSRSEMNVSTLELGDSALYLCASSLGGRERDYGYTFGSGTRLTVV.

The chain links TRBV6-5 to TRBJ1-2; TRBD1 matches at 9 bases. Germline CDR1 is MNHEY and CDR2 is SVGAGI. CDR3 length: 16 residues. V shed 4 bases and J 5 bases; nucleotides not matched to a gene: 11. CDR3 DNA: TGTGCCAGCAGTTTAACAGGGGGCGCAGGGGGATATGGCTACACCTTC. This gives the protein CASSLTGGAGGYGYTF.

V and J are TRBV5-1 and TRBJ1-2, with a tentative D call TRBD1 (6 bases). Germline loops: CDR1 SGHRS, CDR2 YFSETQ. The length of the CDR3 is 14 residues. V was clipped by 6 bases and J by 3 bases, with 15 bases between them. CDR3 sequence reads: CASKGGLGDYGYTF. In DNA, the CDR3 is TGCGCCAGCAAAGGGGGGCTAGGGGACTATGGCTACACCTTC.

The rearrangement joins TRBV19 to TRBJ2-3, with a possible D match to TRBD2 (6 bases). The V and J ends lost 5 bases and 5 bases respectively, with 14 bases between them. The CDR3 is made up of 14 amino acids. Germline loops: CDR1 LNHDA, CDR2 SQIVND (reference sequence). CDR3 sequence: CASSFRVGGDTQYF. The DNA for the CDR3 is TGTGCCAGTAGTTTCCGGGTCGGGGGAGATACGCAGTATTTT.

V gene TRBV7-9 combines with J gene TRBJ1-1; D not certain. V was shortened by 5 bases and J by 4 bases, with 8 bases between the two germline ends. The CDR3 is 12 amino acids. The germline V gene has CDR1 SEHNR and CDR2 FQNEAQ (reference sequence). In nucleotides, the CDR3 is TGTGCCAGCAGCCGGGAGGGCACTGAAGCTTTCTTT. Translating it yields CASSREGTEAFF.